The clone carrying this T cell receptor beta chain was detected ten times or more. These data originate in a study of naive and memory T cell subsets. The beta constant-region primer was an equimolar mix of two oligonucleotides covering TRBC1 and TRBC2. TCRdb reprocessed the UMI-ligation and nested PCR reads with MiXCR, giving one entry per CDR3 protein. Counted here are 81,000 or so distinct CDR3 sequences, about 6.5% occurring once; the ten biggest clones make up 1.5% to 2%. Sequencing input: central memory CD4+ T cells from blood. This receptor was identified in a human donor in good health.

The CDR3 loop reads CASTPISQAGANVLTF. The CDR3 coding sequence is TGTGCCAGCACCCCCATCTCTCAGGCTGGGGCCAACGTCCTGACTTTC. The chain is built from TRBV12-3 or TRBV12-4 and TRBJ2-6; D gene unclear. This CDR3 has 16 amino acids. V lost 7 bases and J 2 bases, leaving 15 bases between the germline ends.